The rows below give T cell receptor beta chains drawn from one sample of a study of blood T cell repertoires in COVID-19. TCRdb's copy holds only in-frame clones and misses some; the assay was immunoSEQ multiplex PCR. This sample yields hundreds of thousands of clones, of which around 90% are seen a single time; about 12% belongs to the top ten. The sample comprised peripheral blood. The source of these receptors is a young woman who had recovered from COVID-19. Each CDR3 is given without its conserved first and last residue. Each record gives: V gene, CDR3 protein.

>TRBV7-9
ASSSSSGSISYNEQF
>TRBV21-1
ASLTGSNQPQH
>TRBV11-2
ASSPGWGQGEQY
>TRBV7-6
ASSLSRGGGQPQH
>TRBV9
ASSPSTGLGNTIY
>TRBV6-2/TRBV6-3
ASSYPDAAGYGYT
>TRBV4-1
ASSHHGENQPQH
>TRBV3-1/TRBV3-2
ASSQDPAGGYEQY
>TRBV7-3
ASSLLGLDEQF
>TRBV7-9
ASSLERNPVGEKLF
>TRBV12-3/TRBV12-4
ASSLQGNEQF
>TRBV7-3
ASSPGTGGLSNYGYT
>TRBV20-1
SARDPYGYT
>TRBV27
ASSFIGSTDEQY
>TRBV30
AWRTGAGGNNIQY
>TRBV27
ASSFFGENEKLF
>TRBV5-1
ASSGQTSGPQETQY
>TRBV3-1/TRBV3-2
ASSKAQGALGTEAF
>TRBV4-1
ASSLQGTSPLH
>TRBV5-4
ASSSSGQPYEQY
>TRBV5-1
ASSASSYEQY
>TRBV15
ATSNTWQDFDQPQH